One and the same sample provided the 5 T cell receptor beta chains below, sequenced in a study of a mutant IDH1 vaccine in newly diagnosed glioma. TCRdb keeps only in-frame clones here, not all; method: immunoSEQ multiplex PCR. The profile shows about 34,000 clones, around 80% of them singletons. The time point: baseline, week 1 (first vaccination visit). Treatment noted: pre-vaccination baseline after standard-of-care therapy. Material: peripheral blood mononuclear cells (PBMCs), obtained from a glioma patient treated with radiotherapy, temozolomide or both. These TCRs come from a man in his forties or fifties with glioma. Some clones in this sample may be carry-over from other donors' samples.

CDR3 nucleotides: TGTGCCAGCTCCCCGAAGGAGAACACTGAAGCTTTCTTT. The encoded protein is CASSPKENTEAFF. The rearrangement uses TRBV18 and TRBJ1-1; D gene unclear. CDR1 and CDR2 (germline): KGHSH, LQKENI. The CDR3 contains 13 residues. Trimming stripped 6 bases from V and 1 base from J, with 9 bases between.

The J gene is TRBJ1-2, the V gene TRBV19; a weak D match, TRBD1 (6 bases). CDR1 is LNHDA, CDR2 SQIVND, per germline (reference sequence). The V end lost 6 bases, the J end lost 6 bases, and 26 bases lay between the germline ends. This CDR3 has 17 residues. The CDR3 region is CASSIRMAGGRRDGYTF. DNA of the CDR3: TGTGCCAGTAGCATAAGGATGGCCGGGGGGCGCCGCGATGGCTACACCTTC.

The genes are TRBV5-5 and TRBJ1-3, with a weak D call TRBD1 (5 bases). V dropped 1 base and J dropped 2 bases, with 10 bases sitting between them. The CDR3 covers 15 residues. Germline V gene sequence: CDR1 SGHKS, CDR2 YYEKEE (reference sequence). The CDR3 DNA reads as TGTGCCAGCAGCTTGTTGCCAGGGCCTGGAAACACCATATATTTT. Translating gives CASSLLPGPGNTIYF.

This clone has more than one count but fewer than ten. The genes are TRBV5-5 and TRBJ1-1; 8 bases align to TRBD1. CDR1 and CDR2 (germline): SGHKS, YYEKEE (reference sequence). CDR3 length: 16 amino acids. V was pared by 4 bases and J by 7 bases, with 15 bases of the junction left unmatched. CDR3 DNA: TGTGCCAGCAGCCCGTGGTTAGGACAGGGTGTTGTTGAAGCTTTCTTT. Translated: CASSPWLGQGVVEAFF. The full variable domain, rest sourced from reference TRBV5-5 and TRBJ1-1, is DAGVTQSPTHLIKTRGQQVTLRCSPISGHKSVSWYQQVLGQGPQFIFQYYEKEERGRGNFPDRFSARQFPNYSSELNVNALLLGDSALYLCASSPWLGQGVVEAFFGQGTRLTVV.

This clone has a handful of counts. This sample also contains other DNA sequences that code for the same CDR3. The rearrangement links TRBV5-1 to TRBJ1-1; D gene uncertain. V lost 0 bases, J lost 4 bases, and 7 bases lay in between. The CDR3 covers 13 residues. Looked up from germline, CDR1 is SGHRS and CDR2 is YFSETQ. The CDR3 is CASSLGEGTEAFF. DNA for the CDR3: TGCGCCAGCAGCTTGGGTGAGGGCACTGAAGCTTTCTTT.